This is a list of T cell receptor beta chains from one sample in a study of blood T cell repertoires in COVID-19. Profiling relied on immunoSEQ multiplex PCR, and the TCRdb table lists in-frame clones only, not all of them. Of 30,000 or so clones listed, 70% to 90% are singletons. Material: peripheral blood. The receptors derive from a man aged 60 to 69 with COVID-19, enrolled during active disease. CDR3s leave out the opening cysteine and the closing phenylalanine or tryptophan. Some rows have no size entry. The others give once, few or many, or a class for an expanded clone.

>TRBV19|-
ASRIGTGLEGYT
>TRBV9|-
ASSVGGGRAPDTQY
>TRBV18|-
ASSPPGQGDSNQPQH
>TRBV10-1|-
ASSAGRGGFTGELF
>TRBV30|few
AWSLNPRNEQF
>TRBV6-4|once
ASSVNTGNTQY
>TRBV27|once
ASSFRQAGNQPQH
>TRBV7-2|once
ASSPFRSTGLSPLH
>TRBV5-6|-
ASSLRLGGLDTQY
>TRBV5-6|once
ASTQLAGGPYTGELF
>TRBV28|-
ASSSGQGASEQY
>TRBV30|-
AYTAAGDRY
>TRBV28|-
ASSLGSGRGPQH
>TRBV27|-
ASSLLGTGGSGKF
>TRBV6-1|-
ASSEIRGVEKLF
>TRBV18|-
ASSPGGAPNYGYT
>TRBV18|once
ASLAGPPPDTQY
>TRBV14|-
ASSPGTGTEAF
>TRBV7-2|-
ASSLALAGGSGELF
>TRBV5-1|-
ASTQSGMNTEAF
>TRBV4-2|-
ASSQETSGVNEQF
>TRBV11-2|-
ASSRTRGGTSVYEQY
>TRBV28|-
ASRTELGREIYNEQF
>TRBV4-3|-
ASSQSSIYSYEQY
>TRBV29-1|-
SVAGESRTEAF
>TRBV6-5|-
ASSYKGASNSPLH
>TRBV27|-
ASSLGFTDTQY
>TRBV28|-
ASRGTSGRSAGANVLT
>TRBV7-2|-
ASSWGGQGYNEQF
>TRBV7-2|-
ASSPKILAGGTDTQY
>TRBV7-3|-
ASSVAGMGRTGELF
>TRBV12-3/TRBV12-4|-
ASSRQGGTEAF
>TRBV4-2|-
ASSQGQGFRDTQY